A single sample gave rise to the 12 T cell receptor beta chains below, sequenced in a study of cytotoxic CD8 clonotypes in ibrutinib-treated CLL. Generated by immunoSEQ multiplex PCR, the TCRdb table keeps only in-frame clones and is missing some. Of roughly 30,000 clones listed, about 75% were seen once; the top ten hold 40% to 60%. The material was PBMCs, obtained after 36 months of ibrutinib treatment. The receptors shown here come from a human donor with chronic lymphocytic leukemia.

CDR3 in DNA: TGTGCCAGCAGCTCCCGGACTAGCGGGGAAGTCGTAGATACGCAGTATTTT. Translating it yields CASSSRTSGEVVDTQYF. J is TRBJ2-3 and V is TRBV9, with 12 positions matching TRBD2. CDR3 size: 17 residues. Per germline, CDR1 SGDLS and CDR2 YYNGEE. V lost 4 bases and J lost 5; bases outside the gene matches: 11.

The CDR3 nucleotides are TGTGCCAGCAGTTTATTAGCAGGCAGGTCCCTCTATGGCTACACCTTC. This encodes CASSLLAGRSLYGYTF. The rearrangement links TRBV27 to TRBJ1-2; D gene unclear. CDR1 is MNHEY and CDR2 is SMNVEV in the germline V gene (reference sequence). This CDR3 is built from 16 residues. Trimming took 1 base from V and 4 from J, leaving 16 bases between them.

The count of this clone is one. The chain is built from TRBV6-5 and TRBJ2-5; D may match TRBD1 or TRBD2 (6 bases each). Germline V lookup: CDR1 MNHEY, CDR2 SVGAGI. CDR3 length equals 14 residues. V lost 4 bases and J lost 1, with 10 bases in between. DNA for the CDR3: TGTGCCAGCAGTTGGGGGGCCCTCCAAGAGACCCAGTACTTC. It codes for CASSWGALQETQYF.

This chain connects TRBV19 to TRBJ1-4, with D tentatively TRBD1 (6 bases). Germline assignment: CDR1 LNHDA and CDR2 SQIVND (reference sequence). This CDR3 comprises 15 residues. Trimming cost V 7 bases and J 4 bases, with 16 bases left between them. CDR3 in DNA: TGTGCCAGTAAAGATTTGACAGGAGATAATGAAAAACTGTTTTTT. This codes for CASKDLTGDNEKLFF.

This clone turned up a few times. The CDR3, as DNA: TGCGCCAGCAGCTCCCGGGACAGGGAGGGTGAAAAACTGTTTTTT. Residues: CASSSRDREGEKLFF. The rearrangement joins TRBV5-1 to TRBJ1-4; TRBD1 agrees at 9 bases. Germline-derived CDR1 and CDR2 are SGHRS and YFSETQ. The CDR3 length is 15 residues. J was trimmed by 7 bases and V by 3 bases; bases with no gene match: 7.

The chain employs TRBV5-1 and TRBJ2-7; TRBD1 aligns across 9 bases. The CDR3 extends over 13 amino acids. The V gene's germline CDR1 is SGHRS and CDR2 YFSETQ. The trim removed 5 bases at V and 3 bases at J, leaving 3 bases unmatched. The CDR3 nucleotides are TGCGCCAGCAGAGGACAGGGGTACTACGAGCAGTACTTC. Its protein product is CASRGQGYYEQYF.

In this sample, this clone turned up once. The gene calls are TRBV5-1 and TRBJ2-5; TRBD1 aligns across 9 bases. The CDR3 runs 17 residues. J was trimmed by 3 bases and V by 4 bases; bases with no gene match: 13. Germline V gives CDR1 SGHRS, CDR2 YFSETQ. DNA of the CDR3: TGCGCCAGCAGCCCAGGACAGGGGCTGGGTTCGAAAGAGACCCAGTACTTC. Residues: CASSPGQGLGSKETQYF. Drawing the rest from reference TRBV5-1 and TRBJ2-5, the complete variable domain is KAGVTQTPRYLIKTRGQQVTLSCSPISGHRSVSWYQQTPGQGLQFLFEYFSETQRNKGNFPGRFSGRQFSNSRSEMNVSTLELGDSALYLCASSPGQGLGSKETQYFGPGTRLLVL.

This clone was observed a handful of times. The V call is TRBV9, the J call TRBJ1-6; D remains ambiguous. The germline V gene encodes CDR1 SGDLS and CDR2 YYNGEE. V was shortened by 0 bases and J by 10 bases, with 5 bases between the two germline ends. The CDR3 loop spans 12 amino acids. CDR3 DNA: TGTGCCAGCAGCGTAGGGGTGTCACCCCTCCACTTT. Its translation: CASSVGVSPLHF.

The rearrangement uses TRBV7-9 and TRBJ1-2; tentative D call: TRBD1 (6 bases). The CDR3 length is 13 residues. Per the germline V gene, CDR1 is SEHNR and CDR2 is FQNEAQ (reference sequence). Trimming shortened V by 3 bases and J by 7 bases, and 12 bases separated the two germline ends. For the CDR3, the DNA is TGTGCCAGCAGCTTCCGGGACAACGTTGGCTACACCTTC. It yields the protein CASSFRDNVGYTF.

The rearrangement uses TRBV6-5 and TRBJ1-2; D gene unclear. Germline loops: CDR1 MNHEY, CDR2 SVGAGI. V lost 2 bases to trimming and J lost 0 bases, with 13 bases between them. The CDR3 extends over 16 amino acids. In nucleotides, the CDR3 is TGTGCCAGCAGTTACGTCCAGCAGAGAGCTAACTATGGCTACACCTTC. Translation: CASSYVQQRANYGYTF.

V usage is TRBV6-5 and J usage is TRBJ1-1, with 10 nucleotides matching TRBD1. CDR1 is MNHEY, CDR2 SVGAGI, per germline. The CDR3 totals 14 residues. V was pared by 5 bases and J by 5 bases, with 5 bases of the junction left unmatched. DNA for the CDR3: TGTGCCAGCAGTCCGGGACAGGGGTGGACTGAAGCTTTCTTT. It specifies CASSPGQGWTEAFF.

In regard to this clone: This specimen includes other DNA sequences encoding the same CDR3. The CDR3 protein is CASSRQGDNSPLHF. The CDR3 coding sequence is TGTGCCAGCTCCCGGCAGGGGGACAATTCACCCCTCCACTTT. The V call is TRBV18, the J call TRBJ1-6; 7 positions match TRBD1. The V gene's germline CDR1 is KGHSH and CDR2 LQKENI. The CDR3 length is 14 residues. V lost 6 bases and J lost 7; bases outside the gene matches: 6.